Listed below are T cell receptor beta chains from one sample, sequenced in a study of T cells in Graves' hyperthyroidism and ophthalmopathy. TCRdb passed the multiplex PCR reads through MiXCR, listing each CDR3 protein once. The sample contains 490,000 or so distinct CDR3 sequences, 40% to 55% of which appear only once. Specimen: peripheral blood or thyroid tissue (not recorded which). The source of these receptors is an adult woman with Graves' disease, either hyperthyroidism or ophthalmopathy (not recorded which). CDR3s include the opening cysteine and the closing phenylalanine or tryptophan. A D gene is named only where the DNA matches it firmly. Expanded clones get a size class; other rows say once, few or many, or leave the size out.

v_gene	j_gene	abundance	d_gene	CDR3nt	CDR3aa
TRBV15	TRBJ2-7	NA	TRBD1	TGTGCCACCAGCCGGGCATACGGACAGGGGTCCGGGGAGCAGTACTTC	CATSRAYGQGSGEQYF
TRBV6-6	TRBJ1-1	many	NA	TGTGCCAGCAGCTCGGTGATAGGGGGGAACACTGAAGCTTTCTTT	CASSSVIGGNTEAFF
TRBV29-1	TRBJ1-5	few	TRBD1	TGCAGCGTAAAGACAGGGAGAAGCAATCAGCCCCAGCATTTT	CSVKTGRSNQPQHF
TRBV20-1	TRBJ2-7	NA	NA	TGCAGTGGTTTCAGCCTTGTAAACTCCTACGAGCAGTACTTC	CSGFSLVNSYEQYF
TRBV29-1	TRBJ2-5	many	NA	TGCAGCGTTGAAGGAGGTACTGAGACCCAGTACTTC	CSVEGGTETQYF
TRBV7-2	TRBJ1-5	NA	NA	TGTGCCAGCAGCTTACCCGGGTCACGCAGGGAGACCCAGCATTTT	CASSLPGSRRETQHF
TRBV9	TRBJ1-3	NA	NA	TGTGCCAGCAGCGTAGAGGAGCGACCAGAGACCATATATTTT	CASSVEERPETIYF
TRBV19	TRBJ2-1	NA	TRBD1	TGTGCCAGTAGTGAGGGACAGGGGCTCTACAATGAGCAGTTCTTC	CASSEGQGLYNEQFF
TRBV25-1	TRBJ1-6	NA	NA	NA	CASSFYICSARSGQGNSPLHF
TRBV15	TRBJ1-2	NA	NA	TGTGCCACCAGCAGAGATAGGCCTGATTATGGCTACACCTTC	CATSRDRPDYGYTF
TRBV7-8	TRBJ1-2	NA	NA	TGTGCCAACAGCTTACGAGAAGCCTATGGCTACACCTTC	CANSLREAYGYTF
TRBV5-4	TRBJ1-2	once	NA	TGTGCCAGCAGCTTAACGTTCCCCTCCCGACATGAGGGCTACACCTTC	CASSLTFPSRHEGYTF
TRBV29-1	TRBJ2-7	NA	TRBD2	TGCAGCGTTGAAATAGCGGGAAACTACGGGCAGTACTTC	CSVEIAGNYGQYF
TRBV12-3/TRBV12-4	TRBJ2-2	many	TRBD1	TGTGCCAGCAGACTCGGACAGGGGGCGTATGGTGGGGAGCTGTTTTTT	CASRLGQGAYGGELFF
TRBV24-1	TRBJ2-3	once	NA	TGTGCCACCAGTGAGGACAGTTTGACTACTACAGATACGCAGTATTTT	CATSEDSLTTTDTQYF
TRBV29-1	TRBJ2-5	NA	NA	TGCAGCGTCTGCGAGGGGAGGGAGACCCAGTACTTC	CSVCEGRETQYF
TRBV12-3/TRBV12-4	TRBJ1-3	many	NA	TGTGCCAGCAGTATTAGGACCTCTGGAAACACCATATATTTT	CASSIRTSGNTIYF
TRBV29-1	TRBJ1-2	once	NA	TGCAGCGTTGCGCAGGGGAGGGACTATGGCTACACCTTC	CSVAQGRDYGYTF
TRBV7-9	TRBJ1-5	many	NA	TGTGCCAGCAGCTTCAATCGGGATCAGCCCCAGCATTTT	CASSFNRDQPQHF
TRBV14	TRBJ2-2	few	NA	TGTGCCAGCAGCTTAATGGAACAAGCGACCGCGGAGCTGTTTTTT	CASSLMEQATAELFF
TRBV7-7	TRBJ2-5	many	NA	TGTGCTAGCAGCCCGGGACCCTTAACCAAAGAGACCCAGTACTTC	CASSPGPLTKETQYF
TRBV7-9	TRBJ1-2	NA	TRBD1	TGTGCCAGCAGCGCTACAGGGGGCGAATTCTATGGCTACACCTTC	CASSATGGEFYGYTF
TRBV7-9	TRBJ2-1	NA	NA	TGTGCCAGCAGCTGGGATGAGCAGTTCTTC	CASSWDEQFF
TRBV12-3/TRBV12-4	TRBJ2-5	NA	NA	TGTGCCAGCAGTATCCAAAGAGAGACCCAGTACTTC	CASSIQRETQYF
TRBV11-2	TRBJ1-2	NA	NA	TGTGCCAGCAGCCAGGGACACGTATACTTC	CASSQGHVYF
TRBV10-2	TRBJ2-3	few	TRBD2	TGCGCCAGCAGCCATCGACTAGCGACGTACACAGATACGCAGTATTTT	CASSHRLATYTDTQYF
TRBV30	TRBJ1-1	NA	NA	TGTGCCTGGAGTGTAGGGGGGGGAACTGGAGCTTTCTTT	CAWSVGGGTGAFF
TRBV7-2	TRBJ1-4	many	TRBD1	TGTGCCAGCAGTTCCAGGGGGATCTTTGCTGAAAAACTGTTTTTT	CASSSRGIFAEKLFF
TRBV20-1	TRBJ1-4	many	NA	TGCAGTGCCACAACAGGGAATAATGAAAAACTGTTTTTT	CSATTGNNEKLFF
TRBV11-2	TRBJ2-7	once	NA	TGTGCCAGCGCCTTGGGACAAGGTTTGTTCGAGCAGTACTTC	CASALGQGLFEQYF
TRBV7-9	TRBJ2-2	many	NA	TGTGCCAGCAGCCCACCTACAGGGTATGCCGGGGAGCTGTTTTTT	CASSPPTGYAGELFF
TRBV6-1	TRBJ1-6	NA	TRBD1	TGTGCCAGCCCGGACAGGGGGGCTTCACCCCTCCACTTT	CASPDRGASPLHF
TRBV6-5	TRBJ2-7	NA	NA	TGTGCCAGCGCTAGAGAGGCTTTGGGCGAGCAGTACTTC	CASAREALGEQYF
TRBV2	TRBJ2-2	NA	NA	TGTGCCAGCAGCGGGATCCCCGGGACTGGAACCACCGGGGAGCTGTTTTTT	CASSGIPGTGTTGELFF
TRBV6-5	TRBJ2-7	many	TRBD2	TGTGCCAGCAGTGAAGGGGCTAGCGGGAGTATGGACGAGCAGTACTTC	CASSEGASGSMDEQYF
TRBV4-3	TRBJ1-2	NA	NA	TGCGCCAGCAGCCAAGCGGTCGGCGGACCTAACTATGGCTACACCTTC	CASSQAVGGPNYGYTF
TRBV5-6	TRBJ1-6	many	TRBD1	TGTGCCAGCAGCGCCCTACAGGGGTCACCCCTCCACTTT	CASSALQGSPLHF
TRBV27	TRBJ2-7	NA	TRBD2	TGTGCCAGCAGCACCAAGCGGGAGTTAGACGAGCAGTACTTC	CASSTKRELDEQYF
TRBV19	TRBJ1-2	NA	TRBD1	TGTGCCAGTAGTATGCGCCCGACAGGGGGGGAGTATGGCTACACCTTC	CASSMRPTGGEYGYTF
TRBV15	TRBJ2-7	NA	NA	TGTGCCACCAGCACGCCCTTAGCGTTCACCCACGAGCAGTACTTC	CATSTPLAFTHEQYF
TRBV2	TRBJ1-1	many	NA	TGTGCCAGCAGCTCACAGGGCCTTGAAGCTTTCTTT	CASSSQGLEAFF
TRBV3-1	TRBJ1-1	many	TRBD1	TGTGCCAGCACCCTGGGGGACAGTGAAGCTTTCTTT	CASTLGDSEAFF
TRBV11-2	TRBJ2-7	many	TRBD2	TGTGCCAGCAGCGTCGCTAGCGGGGGATTATACGAGCAGTACTTC	CASSVASGGLYEQYF
TRBV28	TRBJ1-6	few	NA	TGTGCCAGCAGTTATCATTCACCCCTCCACTTT	CASSYHSPLHF
TRBV2	TRBJ2-7	many	NA	TGTGCCAGCAGTCAAGGGGGGCCCTACGAGCAGTACTTC	CASSQGGPYEQYF